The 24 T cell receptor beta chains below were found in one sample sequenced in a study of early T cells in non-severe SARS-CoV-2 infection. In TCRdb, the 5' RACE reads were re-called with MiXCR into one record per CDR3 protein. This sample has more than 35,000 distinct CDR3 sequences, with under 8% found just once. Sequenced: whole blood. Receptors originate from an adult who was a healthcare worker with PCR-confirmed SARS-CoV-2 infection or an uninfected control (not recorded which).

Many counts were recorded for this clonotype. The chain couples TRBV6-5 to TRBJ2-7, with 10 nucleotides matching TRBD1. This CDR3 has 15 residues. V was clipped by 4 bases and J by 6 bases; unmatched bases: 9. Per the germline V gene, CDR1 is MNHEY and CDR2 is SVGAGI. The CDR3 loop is CASSLRQGAIGEQYF. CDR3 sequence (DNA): TGTGCCAGCAGTTTACGACAGGGGGCGATTGGCGAGCAGTACTTC.

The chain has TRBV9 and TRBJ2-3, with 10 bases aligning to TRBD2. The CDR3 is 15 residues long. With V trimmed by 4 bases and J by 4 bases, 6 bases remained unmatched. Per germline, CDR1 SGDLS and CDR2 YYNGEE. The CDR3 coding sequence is TGTGCCAGCAGCCCTCGGACTAGCGGATCAGATACGCAGTATTTT. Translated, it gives CASSPRTSGSDTQYF.

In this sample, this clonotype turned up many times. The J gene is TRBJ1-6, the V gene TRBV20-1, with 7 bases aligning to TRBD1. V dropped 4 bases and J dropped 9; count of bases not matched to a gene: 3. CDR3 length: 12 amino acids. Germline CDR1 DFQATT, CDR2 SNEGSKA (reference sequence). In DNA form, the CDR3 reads TGCAGTGCTACAGGGGGTCTTTCACCCCTCCACTTT. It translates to CSATGGLSPLHF.

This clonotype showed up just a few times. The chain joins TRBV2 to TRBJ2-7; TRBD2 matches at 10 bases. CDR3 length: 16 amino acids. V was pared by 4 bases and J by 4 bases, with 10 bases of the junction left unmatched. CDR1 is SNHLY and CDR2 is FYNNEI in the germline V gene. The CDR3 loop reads CASSGTSGRAGYEQYF. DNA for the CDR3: TGTGCCAGCAGTGGAACGAGCGGGAGGGCCGGGTACGAGCAGTACTTC.

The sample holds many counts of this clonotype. Written as DNA, the CDR3 is TGTGCCAGCACCTCAGGGCGTCAGACTAATGAAAAACTGTTTTTT. This sequence encodes CASTSGRQTNEKLFF. The chain recombines TRBV2 with TRBJ1-4; a possible D gene is TRBD1 (5 bases). Trimming cost V 7 bases and J 2 bases, with 14 bases left between them. CDR3 length: 15 amino acids. From germline, CDR1 is SNHLY and CDR2 FYNNEI.

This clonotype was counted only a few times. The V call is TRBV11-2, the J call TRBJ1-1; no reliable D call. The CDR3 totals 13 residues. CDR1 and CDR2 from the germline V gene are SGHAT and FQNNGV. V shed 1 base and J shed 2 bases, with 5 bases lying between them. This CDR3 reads CASSLVENTEAFF. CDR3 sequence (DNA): TGTGCCAGCAGCTTAGTAGAAAACACTGAAGCTTTCTTT.

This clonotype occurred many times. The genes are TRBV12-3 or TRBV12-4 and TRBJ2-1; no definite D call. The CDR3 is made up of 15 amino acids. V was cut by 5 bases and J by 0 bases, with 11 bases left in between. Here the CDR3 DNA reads TGTGCCAGCAGTGTAAGTGGTAGCTCCTACAATGAGCAGTTCTTC. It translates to CASSVSGSSYNEQFF.

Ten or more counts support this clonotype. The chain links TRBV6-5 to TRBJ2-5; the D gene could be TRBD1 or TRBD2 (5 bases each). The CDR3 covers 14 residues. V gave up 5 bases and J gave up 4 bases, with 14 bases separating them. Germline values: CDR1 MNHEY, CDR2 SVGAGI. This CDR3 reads CASSLGTELETQYF. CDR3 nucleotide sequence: TGTGCCAGCAGTCTCGGGACGGAATTAGAGACCCAGTACTTC.

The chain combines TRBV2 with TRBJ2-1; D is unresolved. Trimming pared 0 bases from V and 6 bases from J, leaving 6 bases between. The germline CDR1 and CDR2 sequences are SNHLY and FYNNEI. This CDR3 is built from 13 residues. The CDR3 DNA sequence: TGTGCCAGCAGTGAAGCGGGGTCCAATGAGCAGTTCTTC. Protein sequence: CASSEAGSNEQFF.

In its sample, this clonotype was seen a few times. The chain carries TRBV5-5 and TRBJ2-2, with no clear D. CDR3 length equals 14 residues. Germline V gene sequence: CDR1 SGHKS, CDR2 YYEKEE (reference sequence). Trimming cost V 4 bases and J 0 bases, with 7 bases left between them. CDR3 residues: CASSRSSNTGELFF. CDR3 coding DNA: TGTGCCAGCAGCCGATCATCGAACACCGGGGAGCTGTTTTTT.

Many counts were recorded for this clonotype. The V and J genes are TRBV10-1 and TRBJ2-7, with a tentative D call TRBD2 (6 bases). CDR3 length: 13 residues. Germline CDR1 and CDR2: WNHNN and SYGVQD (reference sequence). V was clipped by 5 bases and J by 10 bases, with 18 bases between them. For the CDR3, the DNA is TGCGCCAGCAGTTCTAGCGTCGGGGCTGTACAGTACTTC. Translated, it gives CASSSSVGAVQYF.

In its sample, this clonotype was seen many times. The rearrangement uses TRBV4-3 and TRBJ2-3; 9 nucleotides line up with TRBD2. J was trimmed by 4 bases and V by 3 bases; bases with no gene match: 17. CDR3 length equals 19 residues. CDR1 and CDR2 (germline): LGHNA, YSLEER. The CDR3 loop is CASSQVAGEMGTHADTQYF. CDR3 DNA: TGCGCCAGCAGCCAGGTAGCGGGAGAAATGGGGACCCACGCAGATACGCAGTATTTT.

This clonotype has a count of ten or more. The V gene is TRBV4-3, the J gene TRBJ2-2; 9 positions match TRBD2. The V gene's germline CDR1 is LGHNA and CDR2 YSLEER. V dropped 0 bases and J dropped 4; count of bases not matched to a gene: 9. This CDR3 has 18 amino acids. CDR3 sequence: CASSQDRAGGGRTGELFF. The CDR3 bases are TGCGCCAGCAGCCAAGATCGGGCGGGAGGGGGACGCACCGGGGAGCTGTTTTTT.

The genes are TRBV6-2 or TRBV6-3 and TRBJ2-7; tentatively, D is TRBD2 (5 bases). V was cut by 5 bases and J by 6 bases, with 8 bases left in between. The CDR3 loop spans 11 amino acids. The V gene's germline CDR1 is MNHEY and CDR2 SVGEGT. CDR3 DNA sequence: TGTGCCAGCAGTCATAGCGCCGAGCAGTACTTC. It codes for CASSHSAEQYF.

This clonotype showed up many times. Here the CDR3 DNA reads TGTGCCAGCAGTTACGGGGGAAAGCCCCAGCATTTT. Translating gives CASSYGGKPQHF. The chain is built from TRBV28 and TRBJ1-5, with a tentative D call TRBD1 (5 bases). Germline lookup yields CDR1 MDHEN and CDR2 SYDVKM. The germline V and J ends were trimmed by 4 bases and 8 bases, with 9 bases remaining between them. This CDR3 is 12 amino acids long.

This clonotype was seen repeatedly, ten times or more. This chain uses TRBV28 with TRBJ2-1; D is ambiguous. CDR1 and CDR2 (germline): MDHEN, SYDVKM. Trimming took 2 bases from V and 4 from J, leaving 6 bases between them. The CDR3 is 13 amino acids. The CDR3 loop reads CASSLRRYNEQFF. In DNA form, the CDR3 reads TGTGCCAGCAGTTTAAGGAGATACAATGAGCAGTTCTTC. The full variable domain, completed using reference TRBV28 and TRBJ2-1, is DVKVTQSSRYLVKRTGEKVFLECVQDMDHENMFWYRQDPGLGLRLIYFSYDVKMKEKGDIPEGYSVSREKKERFSLILESASTNQTSMYLCASSLRRYNEQFFGPGTRLTVL.

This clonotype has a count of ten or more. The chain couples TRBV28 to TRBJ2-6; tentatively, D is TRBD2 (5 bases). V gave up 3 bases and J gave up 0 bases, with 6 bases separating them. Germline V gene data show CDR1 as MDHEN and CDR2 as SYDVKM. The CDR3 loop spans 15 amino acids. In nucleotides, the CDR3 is TGTGCCAGCAGTTTTGCGGGCTCTGGGGCCAACGTCCTGACTTTC. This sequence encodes CASSFAGSGANVLTF.

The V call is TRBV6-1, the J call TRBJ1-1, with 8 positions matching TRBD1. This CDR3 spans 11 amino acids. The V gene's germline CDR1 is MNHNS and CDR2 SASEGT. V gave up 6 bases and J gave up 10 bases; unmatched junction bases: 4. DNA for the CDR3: TGTGCCAGCAGAGCGGACAGGGTAGCTTTCTTT. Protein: CASRADRVAFF.

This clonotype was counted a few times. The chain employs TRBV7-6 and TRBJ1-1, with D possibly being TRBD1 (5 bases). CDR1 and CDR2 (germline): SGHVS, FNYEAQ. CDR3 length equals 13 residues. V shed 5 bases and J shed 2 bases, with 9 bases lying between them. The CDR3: CASSTQGNTEAFF. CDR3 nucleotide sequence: TGTGCCAGCAGCACCCAGGGAAACACTGAAGCTTTCTTT.

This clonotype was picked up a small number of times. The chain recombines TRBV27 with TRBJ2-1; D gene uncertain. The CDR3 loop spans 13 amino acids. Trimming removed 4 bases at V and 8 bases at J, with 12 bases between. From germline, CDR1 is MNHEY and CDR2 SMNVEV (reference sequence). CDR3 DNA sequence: TGTGCCAGCAGTTCCGGGTCGATTGATGAGCAGTTCTTC. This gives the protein CASSSGSIDEQFF.

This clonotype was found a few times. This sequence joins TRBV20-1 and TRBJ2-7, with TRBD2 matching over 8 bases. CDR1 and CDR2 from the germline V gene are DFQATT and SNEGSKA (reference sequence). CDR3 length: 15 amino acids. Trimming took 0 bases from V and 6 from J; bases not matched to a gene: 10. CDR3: CSARDLQRGRGEQYF. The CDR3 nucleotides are TGCAGTGCTAGAGATCTCCAGCGGGGGAGGGGCGAGCAGTACTTC.

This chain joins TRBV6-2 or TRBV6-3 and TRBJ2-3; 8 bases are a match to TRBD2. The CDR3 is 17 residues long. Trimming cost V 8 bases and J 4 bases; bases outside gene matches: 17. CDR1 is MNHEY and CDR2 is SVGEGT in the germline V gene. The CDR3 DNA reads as TGTGCCAGCGGAAGGCGGGAGGACCTTTTAAGGGCAGATACGCAGTATTTT. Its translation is CASGRREDLLRADTQYF.

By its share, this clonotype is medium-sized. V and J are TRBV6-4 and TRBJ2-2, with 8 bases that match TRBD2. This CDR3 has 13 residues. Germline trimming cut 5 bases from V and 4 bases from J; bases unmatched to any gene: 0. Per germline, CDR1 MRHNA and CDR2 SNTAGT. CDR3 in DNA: TGTGCCAGCAGTAGCGGGAGCACCGGGGAGCTGTTTTTT. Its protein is CASSSGSTGELFF.

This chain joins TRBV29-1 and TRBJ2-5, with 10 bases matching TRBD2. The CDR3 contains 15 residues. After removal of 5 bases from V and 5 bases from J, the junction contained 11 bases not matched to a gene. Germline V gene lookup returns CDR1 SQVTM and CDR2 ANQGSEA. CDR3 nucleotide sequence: TGCAGCGTTAAAGCTAGCGGGAGCCCCTACGAGACCCAGTACTTC. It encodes CSVKASGSPYETQYF.